This T cell receptor beta chain was sequenced during a study of blood T cells in healthy people across ages. General observations from the study: With donor CMV status unknown, expanded clonotype changes were possibly confounded. Older age went with lower TCR beta diversity per million T cells, in a roughly linear way.

Points on this clonotype: Its antigen is not identified.

Alongside a J-beta primer mix, a sample-barcoded 5' primer served in a second PCR lasting about 7 to 11 cycles. TCRdb independently ran MiXCR on the 5' RACE reads; one entry per CDR3 protein. The sample records 650,000 to 1,000,000 distinct CDR3 sequences, roughly 35% being singletons. The CDR3 is made up of 15 amino acids. Trimming took 3 bases from V and 7 from J; bases not matched to a gene: 9. This chain uses TRBV12-3 or TRBV12-4 with TRBJ2-5; 9 nucleotides agree with TRBD2. The receptor comes from a man aged 18 to 29 in good health. Sequencing used blood. CDR3 loop: CASSFGSGGRGTQYF. CDR3 coding DNA: TGTGCCAGCAGTTTCGGTAGCGGGGGACGTGGGACCCAGTACTTC.